Shown below are 22 T cell receptor beta chains from a single sample sequenced in a study of PD-L1 blockade in urothelial cancer. Time point noted: pretreatment peripheral blood. Method: immunoSEQ multiplex PCR; TCRdb's copy keeps in-frame clones and lacks some. The sample consists of approximately 50,000 clones, around 84% of them appearing once. This specimen consisted of PBMCs, obtained around atezolizumab (anti-PD-L1) treatment. Receptors originate from a man aged 65 to 79 with urothelial cancer.

The rearrangement links TRBV6-1 to TRBJ1-2; D not resolved. Germline V gene lookup returns CDR1 MNHNS and CDR2 SASEGT. V was cut by 0 bases and J by 0 bases, with 5 bases left in between. The CDR3 is made up of 14 amino acids. Here the CDR3 reads CASSEASTNYGYTF. DNA for the CDR3: TGTGCCAGCAGTGAAGCAAGCACTAACTATGGCTACACCTTC.

This sequence joins TRBV4-1 and TRBJ2-3; maybe TRBD2 (5 bases). The germline CDR1 and CDR2 sequences are MGHRA and YSYEKL. Trimming took off 2 bases at V and 0 bases at J, with 6 bases between the two ends. This CDR3 is built from 14 residues. In DNA form, the CDR3 reads TGCGCCAGCAGCCAAAGGACTAGCACAGATACGCAGTATTTT. Translating it yields CASSQRTSTDTQYF.

This clone occurred a few times. The chain couples TRBV5-8 to TRBJ2-7; possibly TRBD1 for D (5 bases). Germline V gene data show CDR1 as SGHTS and CDR2 as YDEGEE. The CDR3 is 16 amino acids. V was pared by 0 bases and J by 0 bases, with 13 bases between. CDR3 DNA sequence: TGTGCCAGCAGCTTGGGACAGACATCAAGCTCCTACGAGCAGTACTTC. It encodes CASSLGQTSSSYEQYF. Full variable domain (remainder filled in from reference TRBV5-8 and TRBJ2-7): EAGVTQSPTHLIKTRGQQATLRCSPISGHTSVYWYQQALGLGLQFLLWYDEGEERNRGNFPPRFSGRQFPNYSSELNVNALELEDSALYLCASSLGQTSSSYEQYFGPGTRLTVT.

This chain links TRBV5-1 with TRBJ2-3; 9 bases fit TRBD2. CDR1 is SGHRS and CDR2 is YFSETQ in the germline V gene. The CDR3 is 15 residues long. The V and J ends lost 5 bases and 3 bases, in that order; junction bases with no gene match: 7. The CDR3 region has the DNA TGCGCCAGCAGGAGTAGCGGGAGTATTACAGATACGCAGTATTTT. Translating gives CASRSSGSITDTQYF.

The V and J genes are TRBV5-1 and TRBJ1-1; D is perhaps TRBD1 (5 bases). Germline assignment: CDR1 SGHRS and CDR2 YFSETQ. CDR3 size: 14 residues. Trimming removed 4 bases at V and 7 bases at J, with 17 bases between. This chain's CDR3 is CASSPGGEQGEAFF. CDR3 nucleotides: TGCGCCAGCAGCCCGGGCGGGGAGCAGGGTGAAGCTTTCTTT.

The chain combines TRBV5-1 with TRBJ2-7; TRBD2 is a possible D gene (6 bases). Per germline, CDR1 SGHRS and CDR2 YFSETQ. Trimming left V 4 bases short and J 0 bases short, with 11 bases between. The CDR3 is 14 amino acids. The CDR3 reads CASSNPGSSYEQYF. The CDR3 nucleotides read TGCGCCAGCAGCAACCCCGGGAGCTCCTACGAGCAGTACTTC.

The chain recombines TRBV20-1 with TRBJ2-1; TRBD2 agrees at 9 bases. CDR3 length: 11 amino acids. CDR1 DFQATT and CDR2 SNEGSKA come from the germline V gene (reference sequence). V lost 2 bases, J lost 12 bases, and 2 bases stayed unmatched. The DNA for the CDR3 is TGCAGTGCTAGAAGGACTAGCGTGCAGTTCTTC. The encoded protein is CSARRTSVQFF.

The chain joins TRBV30 to TRBJ2-7; D gene unclear. Germline CDR1 and CDR2: GTSNPN and SVGIG (reference sequence). The CDR3 has 11 amino acids. Trimming cost V 3 bases and J 5 bases, with 8 bases left between them. The CDR3 sequence is CAWRKPDEQYF. The DNA of the CDR3 is TGTGCCTGGAGAAAGCCTGACGAGCAGTACTTC.

The V gene is TRBV5-4, the J gene TRBJ1-1; D not certain. V was cut by 4 bases and J by 1 base, with 8 bases left in between. CDR3 length: 13 amino acids. The germline CDR1 and CDR2 sequences are SGHNT and YYREEE (reference sequence). The DNA of the CDR3 is TGTGCCAGCAGCCGACTGAGGAACACTGAAGCTTTCTTT. Protein: CASSRLRNTEAFF.

This chain connects TRBV4-1 to TRBJ2-5; 14 positions agree with TRBD2. The CDR3 runs 19 residues. Germline CDR1 reads MGHRA; CDR2 reads YSYEKL. Trimming cost V 0 bases and J 5 bases; bases outside gene matches: 11. The CDR3 nucleotides are TGCGCCAGCAGCCAAGATTGGGGGACTAGCGGGGGCCAGGGGGAGACCCAGTACTTC. Protein: CASSQDWGTSGGQGETQYF.

This clone came up once. The V call is TRBV9, the J call TRBJ2-2; 9 bases match TRBD2. This CDR3 contains 16 residues. Trimming cost V 0 bases and J 7 bases; bases outside gene matches: 7. Germline CDR1 and CDR2: SGDLS and YYNGEE. This CDR3 is CASSVVGSGGLGELFF. In nucleotides, the CDR3 is TGTGCCAGCAGCGTAGTGGGAAGCGGGGGGCTCGGGGAGCTGTTTTTT.

J is TRBJ2-7 and V is TRBV19; 7 bases match TRBD1. Germline V gene data show CDR1 as LNHDA and CDR2 as SQIVND (reference sequence). The CDR3 is 13 residues long. V gave up 3 bases and J gave up 3 bases; unmatched junction bases: 2. DNA of the CDR3: TGTGCCAGTAGTATCCGGGACAGCTACGAGCAGTACTTC. Its translation: CASSIRDSYEQYF.

The rearrangement joins TRBV2 to TRBJ2-7; 12 bases map to TRBD1. The CDR3 contains 13 residues. J lost 6 bases, V lost 7 bases, and 4 bases had no gene match. The germline CDR1 and CDR2 sequences are SNHLY and FYNNEI. The CDR3: CASMGQGAGEQYF. CDR3 nucleotides: TGTGCCAGCATGGGACAGGGGGCGGGCGAGCAGTACTTC.

The chain is built from TRBV11-1 and TRBJ1-1, with 9 nucleotides matching TRBD1. Per germline, CDR1 SGHAT and CDR2 FQDESV (reference sequence). V lost 5 bases and J lost 6; bases outside the gene matches: 7. This CDR3 spans 14 amino acids. The CDR3 DNA sequence: TGTGCCAGCAGCCATGACAGGGGGGGGGCTGAAGCTTTCTTT. This translates into CASSHDRGGAEAFF.

This rearrangement joins TRBV18 to TRBJ1-4; 7 nucleotides match TRBD1. With 6 bases clipped from V and 5 bases from J, the junction kept 3 bases outside the gene matches. The CDR3 spans 13 residues. Germline V CDR1 and CDR2: KGHSH, LQKENI. CDR3 in amino acids: CASSGDRNEKLFF. CDR3 in DNA: TGTGCCAGCTCCGGGGACAGAAATGAAAAACTGTTTTTT.

The rearrangement joins TRBV5-1 to TRBJ2-7, with no clear D. This CDR3 comprises 13 residues. V gave up 0 bases and J gave up 2 bases, with 6 bases separating them. Germline lookup yields CDR1 SGHRS and CDR2 YFSETQ. CDR3: CASSLDSTYEQYF. For the CDR3, the DNA is TGCGCCAGCAGCTTGGACAGCACCTACGAGCAGTACTTC.

The gene calls are TRBV13 and TRBJ1-6; a possible D gene is TRBD1 (5 bases). Germline values: CDR1 PRHDT, CDR2 FYEKMQ (reference sequence). V lost 0 bases and J lost 8, with 8 bases in between. This CDR3 has 14 residues. This chain's CDR3 is CASSLGRDYSPLHF. DNA of the CDR3: TGTGCCAGCAGCTTAGGCAGGGATTATTCACCCCTCCACTTT.

The V call is TRBV10-3, the J call TRBJ1-5; perhaps TRBD1 as D (5 bases). V shed 6 bases and J shed 2 bases, with 8 bases lying between them. This CDR3 spans 13 amino acids. Germline assignment: CDR1 ENHRY and CDR2 SYGVKD. CDR3 amino acids: CAIRGDGNQPQHF. The CDR3 DNA follows: TGTGCCATCAGAGGGGATGGCAATCAGCCCCAGCATTTT.

This clone was picked up a small number of times. The gene calls are TRBV7-8 and TRBJ1-2; the match to TRBD1 covers 8 bases. Trimming took 3 bases from V and 5 from J; bases not matched to a gene: 11. This CDR3 comprises 16 residues. Per the germline V gene, CDR1 is SGHVS and CDR2 is FQNEAQ. As DNA, the CDR3 is TGTGCCAGCAGCTTCGGCGAGGACAGGGTTTGGTATGGCTACACCTTC. Its translation: CASSFGEDRVWYGYTF.

The chain has TRBV4-3 and TRBJ1-1, with a weak D call TRBD1 (6 bases). V lost 0 bases, J lost 5 bases, and 10 bases lay in between. The CDR3 loop spans 14 amino acids. Germline loops: CDR1 LGHNA, CDR2 YSLEER. The CDR3 loop reads CASSQEGGGTEAFF. The DNA of the CDR3 is TGCGCCAGCAGCCAAGAAGGGGGGGGGACTGAAGCTTTCTTT.

V gene TRBV28 combines with J gene TRBJ1-1; D is unresolved. CDR1 is MDHEN and CDR2 is SYDVKM in the germline V gene. The CDR3 contains 13 residues. The V end lost 2 bases, the J end lost 10 bases, and 14 bases lay between the germline ends. CDR3 residues: CASSLRTRSGAFF. In DNA form, the CDR3 reads TGTGCCAGCAGTTTACGGACCCGAAGCGGAGCTTTCTTT.

As for this clone: In the same sample, other DNA sequences code for this CDR3. The genes are TRBV19 and TRBJ1-5; TRBD1 is a possible D gene (6 bases). The CDR3 is made up of 13 amino acids. Germline V gives CDR1 LNHDA, CDR2 SQIVND (reference sequence). Trimming left V 4 bases short and J 3 bases short, with 7 bases between. The CDR3: CASSRQVNQPQHF. Here the CDR3 DNA reads TGTGCCAGTAGTAGACAGGTCAATCAGCCCCAGCATTTT.